Presented here are 8 T cell receptor beta chains from one specimen sequenced in a study of blood T cell repertoires in COVID-19. The data were produced by immunoSEQ multiplex PCR, yet TCRdb's version contains in-frame clones alone and is incomplete. There are about 670,000 clones in the sample; over 80% occur only once, and 0.2% to 0.3% lies in the top ten. The source material was peripheral blood. The receptors come from a woman younger than 35 with acute or convalescent COVID-19.

CDR3 DNA sequence: TGTGCCAGCAGCCGCCCCAGTGAGACCCAGTACTTC. This translates into CASSRPSETQYF. The genes are TRBV12-3 or TRBV12-4 and TRBJ2-5; D is unclear. This CDR3 has 12 amino acids. V shed 6 bases and J shed 5 bases, with 10 bases lying between them.

The V call is TRBV7-9, the J call TRBJ2-3; 11 bases line up with TRBD2. The V and J ends lost 3 bases and 2 bases, in that order; junction bases with no gene match: 7. There are 17 residues in the CDR3. Germline V gene sequence: CDR1 SEHNR, CDR2 FQNEAQ (reference sequence). The CDR3 reads CASSLPLTSGDTDTQYF. The CDR3 coding sequence is TGTGCCAGCAGCTTGCCCCTGACTAGCGGGGACACAGATACGCAGTATTTT. The variable domain in full, completed from reference TRBV7-9 and TRBJ2-3, reads DTGVSQNPRHKITKRGQNVTFRCDPISEHNRLYWYRQTLGQGPEFLTYFQNEAQLEKSRLLSDRFSAERPKGSFSTLEIQRTEQGDSAMYLCASSLPLTSGDTDTQYFGPGTRLTVL.

The chain couples TRBV10-1 to TRBJ1-6; possibly TRBD1 for D (6 bases). Germline lookup yields CDR1 WNHNN and CDR2 SYGVQD (reference sequence). Trimming took off 6 bases at V and 3 bases at J, with 15 bases between the two ends. The CDR3 totals 16 residues. This CDR3 is CASRPIDRLYNSPLHF. The CDR3 DNA reads as TGCGCCAGCAGGCCAATCGACAGGCTCTATAATTCACCCCTCCACTTT.

This clone showed up just once. The junction differs from germline at one of its ends, possibly a read error. The chain couples TRBV30 to TRBJ2-5; D not resolved. The CDR3 is 15 amino acids. Germline V lookup: CDR1 GTSNPN, CDR2 SVGIG (reference sequence). CDR3 amino acids: CAWSAFSGPQVTQYF. CDR3 bases: TGTGCCTGGAGTGCTTTTTCGGGTCCTCAAGTGACCCAGTACTTC.

The CDR3 sequence: CASSIDSGATYEQYF. For the CDR3, the DNA is TGTGCCAGCAGTATAGATAGCGGAGCTACCTACGAGCAGTACTTC. The chain employs TRBV2 and TRBJ2-7; the D gene is possibly TRBD2 (6 bases). The CDR3 covers 15 residues. Germline CDR1 and CDR2: SNHLY and FYNNEI. Trimming took off 5 bases at V and 2 bases at J, with 16 bases between the two ends.

The CDR3 coding sequence is TGTGCCAGTAGTATAGAAGCAGGGGTGGATGGCTACACCTTC. Residues: CASSIEAGVDGYTF. V usage is TRBV19 and J usage is TRBJ1-2; possibly TRBD1 for D (6 bases). Trimming cost V 0 bases and J 6 bases, with 11 bases left between them. This CDR3 is 14 amino acids long. Germline assignment: CDR1 LNHDA and CDR2 SQIVND (reference sequence).

V usage is TRBV5-1 and J usage is TRBJ2-2; D is ambiguous. The V gene's germline CDR1 is SGHRS and CDR2 YFSETQ. V lost 5 bases, J lost 0 bases, and 5 bases lay in between. The CDR3 length is 13 residues. The CDR3 nucleotides read TGCGCCAGCAGAACACCGAACACCGGGGAGCTGTTTTTT. Translating gives CASRTPNTGELFF.

The rearrangement joins TRBV30 to TRBJ2-7; 7 bases agree with TRBD2. The CDR3 has 14 amino acids. Losses at the gene ends were 3 bases for V and 2 bases for J; bases not matched to a gene: 7. CDR1 is GTSNPN, CDR2 SVGIG, per germline (reference sequence). In nucleotides, the CDR3 is TGTGCCTGGAGGACCGGGACTAACGCCTACGAGCAGTACTTC. Encoded protein: CAWRTGTNAYEQYF. The full variable domain, with the rest looked up from reference TRBV30 and TRBJ2-7, is SQTIHQWPATLVQPVGSPLSLECTVEGTSNPNLYWYRQAAGRGLQLLFYSVGIGQISSEVPQNLSASRPQDRQFILSSKKLLLSDSGFYLCAWRTGTNAYEQYFGPGTRLTVT.